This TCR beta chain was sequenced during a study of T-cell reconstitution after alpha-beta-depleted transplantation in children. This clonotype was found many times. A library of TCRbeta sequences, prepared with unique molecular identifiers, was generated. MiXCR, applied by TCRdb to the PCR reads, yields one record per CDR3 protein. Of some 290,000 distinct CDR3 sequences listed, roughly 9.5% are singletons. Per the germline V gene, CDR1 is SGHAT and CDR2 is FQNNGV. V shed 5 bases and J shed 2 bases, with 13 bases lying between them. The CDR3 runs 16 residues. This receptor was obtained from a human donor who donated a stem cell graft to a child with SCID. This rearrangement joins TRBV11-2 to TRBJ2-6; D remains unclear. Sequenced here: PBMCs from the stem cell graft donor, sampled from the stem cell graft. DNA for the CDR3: TGTGCCAGCAGCCAGATGAACTCTGCTGGGGCCAACGTCCTGACTTTC. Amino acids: CASSQMNSAGANVLTF.